The present T cell receptor (beta chain) was sequenced within a study of cytomegalovirus exposure and HLA in healthy donors. The CDR3 runs to 16 residues. Trimming cost V 5 bases and J 0 bases; bases outside gene matches: 5. Germline V lookup: CDR1 MDHEN, CDR2 SYDVKM. Details on this clone: Its antigen is unknown.

Study-level points and caveats: Analyses of presence/absence relied on an assumption of roughly uniform sequencing depth across donors. Investigators reported approximately 170 TCR beta chains as tied to cytomegalovirus. A later analysis showed TCR association rates differing by HLA locus, peaking at DRB1 and lowest at HLA-C.

Vbeta (60) and Jbeta (13) primers were used in the PCR. Profiling relied on immunoSEQ multiplex PCR, and the TCRdb table lists in-frame clones only, not all of them. The repertoire consists of roughly 180,000 clones, with about 80% occurring once and the leading ten covering approximately 1.5%. The receptor comes from a woman under 40 in good health and CMV-seropositive. Sequencing input: PBMCs. The chain has TRBV28 and TRBJ2-1; 9 bases line up with TRBD2. The CDR3 nucleotides read TGTGCCAGCAGTCCGGGACTAGCTTTCTCCTACAATGAGCAGTTCTTC. Translated, it gives CASSPGLAFSYNEQFF. Drawing the rest from reference TRBV28 and TRBJ2-1, the complete variable domain is DVKVTQSSRYLVKRTGEKVFLECVQDMDHENMFWYRQDPGLGLRLIYFSYDVKMKEKGDIPEGYSVSREKKERFSLILESASTNQTSMYLCASSPGLAFSYNEQFFGPGTRLTVL.